Each of the 28 T cell receptor beta chains below was sequenced from the same sample in a study of blood T cell repertoires in COVID-19. Profiling relied on immunoSEQ multiplex PCR, and the TCRdb table lists in-frame clones only, not all of them. The table records about 140,000 clones, over 80% of them present only once. What was sequenced was peripheral blood. These receptors were collected from a man aged 25 to 40 with COVID-19, enrolled during active disease.

V usage is TRBV29-1 and J usage is TRBJ1-1; possible D gene TRBD1, 5 bases. Trimming removed 6 bases at V and 1 base at J, with 9 bases between. The CDR3 length is 12 residues. Germline V CDR1 and CDR2: SQVTM, ANQGSEA. Here the CDR3 DNA reads TGCAGCGTGGCCCAGGGGAACACTGAAGCTTTCTTT. This gives the protein CSVAQGNTEAFF.

This chain joins TRBV7-9 and TRBJ2-3; 12 bases are shared with TRBD1. With V trimmed by 6 bases and J by 4 bases, 8 bases remained unmatched. The CDR3 extends over 16 amino acids. Germline loops: CDR1 SEHNR, CDR2 FQNEAQ (reference sequence). The CDR3 DNA reads TGTGCCAGCAGTCCTCCCGGGACAGGGGGCTCAGATACGCAGTATTTT. Translation gives CASSPPGTGGSDTQYF. Complete variable domain (other parts from reference TRBV7-9 and TRBJ2-3): DTGVSQNPRHKITKRGQNVTFRCDPISEHNRLYWYRQTLGQGPEFLTYFQNEAQLEKSRLLSDRFSAERPKGSFSTLEIQRTEQGDSAMYLCASSPPGTGGSDTQYFGPGTRLTVL.

The chain uses TRBV29-1 and TRBJ2-7; 10 bases match TRBD2. From germline, CDR1 is SQVTM and CDR2 ANQGSEA. CDR3 length equals 13 residues. The CDR3 spells CSVRTSGNYEQYF. The CDR3 nucleotides read TGCAGTGTTCGAACTAGCGGGAACTACGAGCAGTACTTC.

This clone was recorded a few times. This chain connects TRBV7-2 to TRBJ2-1; 9 bases fit TRBD2. The germline gives CDR1 SGHTA, CDR2 FQGNSA. V dropped 1 base and J dropped 8; count of bases not matched to a gene: 6. The CDR3 consists of 15 residues. The CDR3 nucleotides are TGTGCCAGCAGCTTAGTCGGCGGGAGGGTGGATGAGCAGTTCTTC. It translates to CASSLVGGRVDEQFF.

The chain has TRBV6-2 or TRBV6-3 and TRBJ2-7; 7 nucleotides line up with TRBD1. This CDR3 region has 15 residues. Germline CDR1 MNHEY, CDR2 SVGEGT. Losses at the gene ends were 0 bases for V and 7 bases for J; bases not matched to a gene: 9. The CDR3 coding sequence is TGTGCCAGCAGTTACTCCCCAGGGGGAACGCGAGAGCAGTACTTC. This codes for CASSYSPGGTREQYF.

The chain employs TRBV4-1 and TRBJ1-1, with D maybe TRBD1 (5 bases). Deletions cut 0 bases from V and 5 bases from J, with 13 bases between. The germline V gene encodes CDR1 MGHRA and CDR2 YSYEKL. The CDR3 runs 15 residues. The CDR3, as DNA: TGCGCCAGCAGCCAAGAAACAGGACGAAGAACTGAAGCTTTCTTT. Amino acids: CASSQETGRRTEAFF.

The chain uses TRBV4-1 and TRBJ2-7; 7 bases match TRBD1. V lost 3 bases and J lost 5; bases outside the gene matches: 7. Germline CDR1 is MGHRA and CDR2 is YSYEKL. The CDR3 length is 14 residues. DNA for the CDR3: TGCGCCAGCAGCCATGTACAGGGGATTCACGAGCAGTACTTC. This translates into CASSHVQGIHEQYF.

This sequence joins TRBV2 and TRBJ1-6; 7 bases match TRBD1. V shed 6 bases, J shed 7 bases, and the junction held 9 bases outside the gene matches. The CDR3 is 15 residues long. CDR1 SNHLY and CDR2 FYNNEI come from the germline V gene. The CDR3 reads CASRGDSARNSPLHF. As DNA, the CDR3 is TGTGCCAGCAGGGGGGACAGCGCGCGGAATTCACCCCTCCACTTT.

The chain has TRBV11-1 and TRBJ1-1; 9 bases align to TRBD1. V dropped 10 bases and J dropped 4; count of bases not matched to a gene: 7. CDR1 is SGHAT and CDR2 is FQDESV in the germline V gene (reference sequence). The CDR3 consists of 13 residues. The DNA of the CDR3 is TGTGCCACCCGACAGGGGGGGAGCACTGAAGCTTTCTTT. This translates into CATRQGGSTEAFF.

The CDR3 here is CASIVTALNTEAFF. The CDR3 DNA reads TGTGCCAGCATTGTGACAGCTTTGAACACTGAAGCTTTCTTT. The rearrangement uses TRBV28 and TRBJ1-1, with a possible D match to TRBD1 (5 bases). This CDR3 is built from 14 residues. Trimming stripped 7 bases from V and 0 bases from J, with 12 bases between. Looked up from germline, CDR1 is MDHEN and CDR2 is SYDVKM.

V and J are TRBV19 and TRBJ2-7; D possibly corresponds to TRBD2 (6 bases). Germline assignment: CDR1 LNHDA and CDR2 SQIVND (reference sequence). V was cut by 5 bases and J by 0 bases, with 14 bases left in between. The CDR3 extends over 15 amino acids. CDR3 DNA sequence: TGTGCCAGTAGTCCCTGGGGCGGGGCCTCCTACGAGCAGTACTTC. Protein product: CASSPWGGASYEQYF.

This chain joins TRBV19 and TRBJ1-3; no clear D. The V gene's germline CDR1 is LNHDA and CDR2 SQIVND (reference sequence). Between the trimmed V and J ends, which lost 3 bases and 0 bases, there was a span of 12 bases. This CDR3 contains 16 residues. The CDR3 region has the DNA TGTGCCAGTAGTATGGGAGGAGGGAGCTCTGGAAACACCATATATTTT. Translation: CASSMGGGSSGNTIYF.

The chain couples TRBV18 to TRBJ2-3, with TRBD2 matching 8 bases. The V gene's germline CDR1 is KGHSH and CDR2 LQKENI. The CDR3 consists of 17 residues. V was clipped by 6 bases and J by 3 bases; unmatched bases: 14. The CDR3 nucleotides read TGTGCCAGCTCGTTCTTACAAGCGGGAGAAGGGACAGATACGCAGTATTTT. Its translation is CASSFLQAGEGTDTQYF.

The rearrangement links TRBV3-1 (or the pseudogene TRBV3-2) to TRBJ1-3, with D hard to call. The germline V and J ends were trimmed by 1 base and 4 bases, with 20 bases remaining between them. This CDR3 comprises 18 residues. Germline-derived CDR1 and CDR2 are LGHDT and YNNKEL (reference sequence). The CDR3 spells CASSQVGWRPGEGNTIYF. The CDR3 DNA follows: TGTGCCAGCAGCCAAGTCGGGTGGCGCCCTGGGGAGGGAAACACCATATATTTT.

The V and J genes are TRBV11-2 and TRBJ2-7, with 10 bases fitting TRBD2. With 5 bases clipped from V and 3 bases from J, the junction kept 10 bases outside the gene matches. Germline assignment: CDR1 SGHAT and CDR2 FQNNGV. The CDR3 totals 16 residues. The CDR3 bases are TGTGCCAGCAGCAGACGTGGGCTAGCGGGAGTCTACGAGCAGTACTTC. Residues: CASSRRGLAGVYEQYF.

This chain uses TRBV5-6 with TRBJ1-2, with 10 bases lining up with TRBD1. J gave up 3 bases and V 4 bases, and 3 bases lay outside the gene matches. The CDR3 is 14 amino acids. CDR1 SGHDT and CDR2 YYEEEE come from the germline V gene. The CDR3 nucleotides read TGTGCCAGCAGCCTAGACAGGGGGCACTATGGCTACACCTTC. Translation gives CASSLDRGHYGYTF.

This clone was seen only a few times. V is TRBV7-8 and J is TRBJ2-7; TRBD2 might be the D (5 bases). Per germline, CDR1 SGHVS and CDR2 FQNEAQ. Trimming removed 1 base from V and 5 bases from J, with 15 bases in between. The CDR3 has 15 residues. The CDR3 sequence: CASSLVGTLAHEQYF. CDR3 bases: TGTGCCAGCAGCTTAGTAGGAACCCTAGCTCACGAGCAGTACTTC.

Here the CDR3 DNA reads TGCGCCAGCAGCTTGGGGGACTATCAAAACAATGAGCAGTTCTTC. Protein: CASSLGDYQNNEQFF. J is TRBJ2-1 and V is TRBV5-1; 7 bases line up with TRBD2. The CDR3 sequence is 15 residues long. After removal of 0 bases from V and 5 bases from J, the junction contained 5 bases not matched to a gene. Germline lookup yields CDR1 SGHRS and CDR2 YFSETQ.

The chain has TRBV9 and TRBJ2-7; D possibly corresponds to TRBD2 (5 bases). CDR3 length: 14 amino acids. Trimming took off 0 bases at V and 6 bases at J, with 13 bases between the two ends. Germline-derived CDR1 and CDR2 are SGDLS and YYNGEE. The CDR3: CASSVGPSRGEQYF. The CDR3 nucleotides read TGTGCCAGCAGCGTAGGCCCTTCCCGGGGCGAGCAGTACTTC.

A note on this clone: An end of the junction differs from the germline gene, which may be a read error. The chain couples TRBV4-1 to TRBJ1-4, with D uncertain. Germline V gene sequence: CDR1 MGHRA, CDR2 YSYEKL. The CDR3 extends over 12 amino acids. CDR3 protein: CASSLVGEAGVF. The CDR3 DNA is TGCGCCAGCAGCCTCGTCGGGGAAGCAGGCGTTTTT.

V usage is TRBV20-1 and J usage is TRBJ2-7; 11 bases fit TRBD2. This CDR3 has 16 amino acids. The V and J ends lost 3 bases and 0 bases, in that order; junction bases with no gene match: 7. Germline V CDR1 and CDR2: DFQATT, SNEGSKA (reference sequence). CDR3 protein: CSASKVLAGGSYEQYF. The CDR3 coding sequence is TGCAGTGCTAGTAAGGTTCTAGCGGGAGGCTCCTACGAGCAGTACTTC.

This chain links TRBV28 with TRBJ2-7, with 7 bases aligning to TRBD2. Germline values: CDR1 MDHEN, CDR2 SYDVKM. The J segment lost 3 bases and the V segment lost 3 bases, leaving 8 bases of the junction unmatched. The CDR3 has 15 amino acids. The chain's CDR3 is CASSFPQRGDYEQYF. The DNA of the CDR3 is TGTGCCAGCAGTTTCCCACAGCGGGGAGACTACGAGCAGTACTTC. Supplemented by reference TRBV28 and TRBJ2-7, the full variable domain reads DVKVTQSSRYLVKRTGEKVFLECVQDMDHENMFWYRQDPGLGLRLIYFSYDVKMKEKGDIPEGYSVSREKKERFSLILESASTNQTSMYLCASSFPQRGDYEQYFGPGTRLTVT.

The chain couples TRBV12-3 or TRBV12-4 to TRBJ1-4; D might be TRBD1 (6 bases). V dropped 4 bases and J dropped 7 bases, with 10 bases sitting between them. CDR3 size: 13 residues. The CDR3 DNA reads TGTGCCAGCAGTTACAGGGTCGGTGAAAAACTGTTTTTT. This codes for CASSYRVGEKLFF.

This clone was picked up a small number of times. The CDR3 loop reads CASSKNSGMVNEQFF. CDR3 nucleotides: TGTGCCAGCAGTAAAAATAGCGGGATGGTAAATGAGCAGTTCTTC. The rearrangement links TRBV6-5 to TRBJ2-1; TRBD2 agrees at 8 bases. The ends lost 5 bases at V and 7 bases at J; junction bases unmatched: 10. The CDR3 is 15 residues long. CDR1 and CDR2 (germline): MNHEY, SVGAGI.

The chain carries TRBV5-6 and TRBJ1-1; 8 bases match TRBD1. After removal of 0 bases from V and 5 bases from J, the junction contained 6 bases not matched to a gene. The germline V gene encodes CDR1 SGHDT and CDR2 YYEEEE. This CDR3 region has 15 residues. CDR3 in amino acids: CASSLAPTGVTEAFF. The CDR3 coding sequence is TGTGCCAGCAGCTTGGCCCCGACAGGGGTAACTGAAGCTTTCTTT.

In this sample, this clone is large (0.1 to 1%). The chain joins TRBV7-6 to TRBJ2-2, with D perhaps TRBD1 (5 bases). The germline gives CDR1 SGHVS, CDR2 FNYEAQ. The CDR3 consists of 16 residues. The V end was cut by 6 bases, the J end by 0 bases, with 14 bases between. The CDR3 nucleotides are TGTGCCAGCAGAGCCAGGGTTTCGGCGAACACCGGGGAGCTGTTTTTT. Protein: CASRARVSANTGELFF.

For this clone: Other DNA variants within this sample encode the same CDR3. The V gene is TRBV27, the J gene TRBJ2-7; TRBD1 matches 9 bases. V lost 4 bases, J lost 1 base, and 2 bases stayed unmatched. Germline CDR1 and CDR2: MNHEY and SMNVEV (reference sequence). The CDR3 contains 14 residues. The CDR3 bases are TGTGCCAGCAGTTGGGGGACAGGGTCCTACGAGCAGTACTTC. This encodes CASSWGTGSYEQYF.

The V call is TRBV27, the J call TRBJ2-2; the match to TRBD2 covers 13 bases. With 8 bases clipped from V and 7 bases from J, the junction kept 13 bases outside the gene matches. Germline CDR1 is MNHEY and CDR2 is SMNVEV (reference sequence). This CDR3 has 17 residues. CDR3: CASGEALAGGPNGELFF. The CDR3 coding sequence is TGTGCCAGCGGTGAAGCACTAGCGGGAGGGCCGAACGGGGAGCTGTTTTTT.